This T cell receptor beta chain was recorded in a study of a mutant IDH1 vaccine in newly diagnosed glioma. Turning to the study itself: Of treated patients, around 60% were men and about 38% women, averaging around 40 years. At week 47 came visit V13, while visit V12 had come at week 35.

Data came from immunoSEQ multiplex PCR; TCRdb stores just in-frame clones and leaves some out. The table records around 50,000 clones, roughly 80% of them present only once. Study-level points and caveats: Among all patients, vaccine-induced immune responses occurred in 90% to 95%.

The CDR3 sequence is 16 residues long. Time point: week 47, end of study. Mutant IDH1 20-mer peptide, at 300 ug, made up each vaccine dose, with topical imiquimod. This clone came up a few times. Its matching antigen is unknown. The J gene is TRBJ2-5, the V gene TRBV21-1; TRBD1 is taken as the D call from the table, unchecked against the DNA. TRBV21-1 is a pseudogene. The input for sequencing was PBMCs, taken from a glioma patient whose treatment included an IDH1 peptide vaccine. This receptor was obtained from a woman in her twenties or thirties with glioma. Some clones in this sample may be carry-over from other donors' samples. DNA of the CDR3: TGTGCCAGCAGCACCGGGACAGGGCTCCGGGTGGGGACCCAGTACTTC. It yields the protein CASSTGTGLRVGTQYF.